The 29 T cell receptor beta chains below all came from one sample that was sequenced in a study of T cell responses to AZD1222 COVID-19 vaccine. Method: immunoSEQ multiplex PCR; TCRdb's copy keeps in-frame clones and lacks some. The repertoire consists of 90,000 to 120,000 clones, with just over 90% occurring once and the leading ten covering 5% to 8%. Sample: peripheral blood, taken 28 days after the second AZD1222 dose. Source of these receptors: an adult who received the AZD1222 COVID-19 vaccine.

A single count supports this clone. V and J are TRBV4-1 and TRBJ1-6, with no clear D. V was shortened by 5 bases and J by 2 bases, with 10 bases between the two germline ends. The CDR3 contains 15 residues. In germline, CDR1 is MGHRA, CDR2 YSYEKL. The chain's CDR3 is CASSSRPTYNSPLHF. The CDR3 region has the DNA TGCGCCAGCAGCTCTCGGCCGACCTATAATTCACCCCTCCACTTT.

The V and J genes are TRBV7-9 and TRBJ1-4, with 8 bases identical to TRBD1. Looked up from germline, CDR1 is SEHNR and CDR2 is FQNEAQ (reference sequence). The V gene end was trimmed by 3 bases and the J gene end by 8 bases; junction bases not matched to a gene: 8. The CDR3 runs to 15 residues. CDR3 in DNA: TGTGCCAGCAGCTTGCCGACAGGGGCTGGGGAAAAACTGTTTTTT. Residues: CASSLPTGAGEKLFF. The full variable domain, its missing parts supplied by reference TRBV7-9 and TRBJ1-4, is DTGVSQNPRHKITKRGQNVTFRCDPISEHNRLYWYRQTLGQGPEFLTYFQNEAQLEKSRLLSDRFSAERPKGSFSTLEIQRTEQGDSAMYLCASSLPTGAGEKLFFGSGTQLSVL.

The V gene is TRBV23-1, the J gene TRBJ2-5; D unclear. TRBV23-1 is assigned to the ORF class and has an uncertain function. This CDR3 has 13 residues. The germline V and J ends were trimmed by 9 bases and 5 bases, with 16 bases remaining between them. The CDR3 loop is CARPHVPRETQYF. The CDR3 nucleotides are TGCGCCAGGCCTCACGTCCCACGGGAGACCCAGTACTTC.

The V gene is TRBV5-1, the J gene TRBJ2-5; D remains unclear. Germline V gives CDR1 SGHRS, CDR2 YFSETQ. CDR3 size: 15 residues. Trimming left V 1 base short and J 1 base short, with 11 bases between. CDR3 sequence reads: CASSLSPAVQETQYF. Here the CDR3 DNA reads TGCGCCAGCAGCTTGTCTCCCGCAGTCCAAGAGACCCAGTACTTC.

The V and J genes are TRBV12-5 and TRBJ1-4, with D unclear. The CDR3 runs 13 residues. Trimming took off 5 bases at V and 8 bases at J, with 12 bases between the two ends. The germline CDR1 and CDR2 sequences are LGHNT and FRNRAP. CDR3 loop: CASGLGSLEKLFF. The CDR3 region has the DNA TGTGCTAGTGGTCTTGGGTCACTCGAAAAACTGTTTTTT.

CDR3 DNA sequence: TGTGCCATCAGTGAGCCGAATGGACAGCCCCAGCATTTT. Encoded protein: CAISEPNGQPQHF. The J gene is TRBJ1-5, the V gene TRBV10-3; D remains ambiguous. Trimming removed 2 bases from V and 7 bases from J, with 9 bases in between. The germline gives CDR1 ENHRY, CDR2 SYGVKD. CDR3 size: 13 residues.

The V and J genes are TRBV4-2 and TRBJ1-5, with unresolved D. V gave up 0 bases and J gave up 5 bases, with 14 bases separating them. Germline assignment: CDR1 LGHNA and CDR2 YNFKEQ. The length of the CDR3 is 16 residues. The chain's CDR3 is CASSQEGGLAHQPQHF. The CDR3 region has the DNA TGTGCCAGCAGCCAAGAGGGAGGGCTCGCCCATCAGCCCCAGCATTTT.

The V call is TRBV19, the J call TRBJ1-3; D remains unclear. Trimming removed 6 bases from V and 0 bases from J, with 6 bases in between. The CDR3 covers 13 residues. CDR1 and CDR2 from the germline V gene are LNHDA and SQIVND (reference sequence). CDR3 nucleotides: TGTGCCAGTAGACTTTCCTCTGGAAACACCATATATTTT. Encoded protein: CASRLSSGNTIYF. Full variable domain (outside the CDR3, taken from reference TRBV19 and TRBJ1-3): DGGITQSPKYLFRKEGQNVTLSCEQNLNHDAMYWYRQDPGQGLRLIYYSQIVNDFQKGDIAEGYSVSREKKESFPLTVTSAQKNPTAFYLCASRLSSGNTIYFGEGSWLTVV.

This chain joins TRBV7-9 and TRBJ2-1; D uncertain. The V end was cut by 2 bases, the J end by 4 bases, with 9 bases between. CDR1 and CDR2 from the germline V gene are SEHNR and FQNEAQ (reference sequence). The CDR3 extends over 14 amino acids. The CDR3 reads CASSLQSLYNEQFF. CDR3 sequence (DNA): TGTGCCAGCAGCTTACAGTCACTATACAATGAGCAGTTCTTC.

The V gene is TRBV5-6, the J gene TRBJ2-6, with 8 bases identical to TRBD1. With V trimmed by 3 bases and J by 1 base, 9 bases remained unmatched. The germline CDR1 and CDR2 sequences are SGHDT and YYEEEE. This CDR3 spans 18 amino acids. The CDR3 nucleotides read TGTGCCAGCAGCTCCACGGACAGGGCTTGGTCTGGGGCCAACGTCCTGACTTTC. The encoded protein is CASSSTDRAWSGANVLTF.

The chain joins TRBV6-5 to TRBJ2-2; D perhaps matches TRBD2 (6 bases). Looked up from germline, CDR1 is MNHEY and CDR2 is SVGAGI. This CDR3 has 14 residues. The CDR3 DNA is TGTGGCGGGGCAAGGGTGGGTCACCCCGGGGAGCTGTTTTTT. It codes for CGGARVGHPGELFF.

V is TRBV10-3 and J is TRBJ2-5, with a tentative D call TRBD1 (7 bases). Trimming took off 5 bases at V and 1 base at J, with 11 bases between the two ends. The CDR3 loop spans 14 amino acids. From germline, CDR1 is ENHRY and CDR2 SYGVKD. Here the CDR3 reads CAISTGEAQETQYF. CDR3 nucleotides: TGTGCCATCAGTACAGGGGAGGCCCAAGAGACCCAGTACTTC.

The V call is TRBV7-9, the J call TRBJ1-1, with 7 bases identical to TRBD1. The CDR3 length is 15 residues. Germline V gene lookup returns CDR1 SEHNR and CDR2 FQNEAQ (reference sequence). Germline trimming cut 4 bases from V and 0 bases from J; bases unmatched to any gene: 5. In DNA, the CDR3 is TGTGCCAGCAGCTCCAGGGGGGACCTGAACACTGAAGCTTTCTTT. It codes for CASSSRGDLNTEAFF.

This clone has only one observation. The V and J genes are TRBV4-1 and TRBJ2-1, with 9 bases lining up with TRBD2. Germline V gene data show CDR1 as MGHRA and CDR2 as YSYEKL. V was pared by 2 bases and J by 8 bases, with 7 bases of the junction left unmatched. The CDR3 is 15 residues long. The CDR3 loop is CASSQLAGPWDEQFF. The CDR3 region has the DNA TGCGCCAGCAGCCAACTAGCGGGACCTTGGGATGAGCAGTTCTTC.

This CDR3 reads CASSYRTGGHYNEQFF. As DNA, the CDR3 is TGTGCCAGCAGCTATCGGACAGGGGGTCACTACAATGAGCAGTTCTTC. The genes are TRBV13 and TRBJ2-1; the match to TRBD1 covers 10 bases. V lost 4 bases and J lost 3; bases outside the gene matches: 6. The CDR3 is made up of 16 amino acids. From germline, CDR1 is PRHDT and CDR2 FYEKMQ (reference sequence).

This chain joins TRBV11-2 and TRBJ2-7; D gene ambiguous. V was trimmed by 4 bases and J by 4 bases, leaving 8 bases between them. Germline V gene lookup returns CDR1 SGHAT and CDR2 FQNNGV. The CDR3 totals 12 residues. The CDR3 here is CASSSVIYEQYF. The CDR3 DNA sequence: TGTGCCAGCAGCTCCGTCATATACGAGCAGTACTTC.

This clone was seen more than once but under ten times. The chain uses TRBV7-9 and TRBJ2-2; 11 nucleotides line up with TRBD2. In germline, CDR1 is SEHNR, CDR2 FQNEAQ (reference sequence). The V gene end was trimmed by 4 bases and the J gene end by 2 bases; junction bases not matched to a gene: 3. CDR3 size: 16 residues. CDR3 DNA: TGTGCCAGCAGCTCGGGACTAGCGGTAAACACCGGGGAGCTGTTTTTT. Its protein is CASSSGLAVNTGELFF.

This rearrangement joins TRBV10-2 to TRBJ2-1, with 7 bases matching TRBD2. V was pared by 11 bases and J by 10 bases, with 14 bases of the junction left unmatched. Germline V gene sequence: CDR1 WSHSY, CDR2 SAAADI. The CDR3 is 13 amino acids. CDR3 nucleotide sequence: TGCGCCTCGGAGGCTAGCGGAGGGCTGGAGCAGTTCTTC. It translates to CASEASGGLEQFF.

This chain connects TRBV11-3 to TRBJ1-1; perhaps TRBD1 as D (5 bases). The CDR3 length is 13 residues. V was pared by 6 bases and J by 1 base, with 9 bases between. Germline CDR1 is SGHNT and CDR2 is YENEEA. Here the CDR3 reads CASSRTPNTEAFF. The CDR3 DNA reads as TGTGCCAGCAGTAGGACACCGAACACTGAAGCTTTCTTT.

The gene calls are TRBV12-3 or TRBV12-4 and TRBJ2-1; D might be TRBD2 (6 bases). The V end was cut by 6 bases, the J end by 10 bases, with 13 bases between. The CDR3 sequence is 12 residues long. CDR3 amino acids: CASSSSGVEQFF. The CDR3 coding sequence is TGTGCCAGCAGCTCTTCGGGAGTCGAGCAGTTCTTC.

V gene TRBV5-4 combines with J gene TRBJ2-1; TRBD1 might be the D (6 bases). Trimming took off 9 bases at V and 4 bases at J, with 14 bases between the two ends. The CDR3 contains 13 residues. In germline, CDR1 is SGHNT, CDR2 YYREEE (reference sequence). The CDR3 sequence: CANSHGTYNEQFF. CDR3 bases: TGTGCCAACTCCCACGGGACATACAATGAGCAGTTCTTC.

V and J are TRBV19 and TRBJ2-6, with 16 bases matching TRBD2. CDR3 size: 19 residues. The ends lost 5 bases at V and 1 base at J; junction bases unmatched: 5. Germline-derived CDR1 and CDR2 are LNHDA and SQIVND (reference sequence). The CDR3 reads CASSVGLAGGRSGANVLTF. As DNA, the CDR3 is TGTGCCAGTAGTGTGGGACTAGCGGGGGGGAGGTCTGGGGCCAACGTCCTGACTTTC. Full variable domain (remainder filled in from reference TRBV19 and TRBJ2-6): DGGITQSPKYLFRKEGQNVTLSCEQNLNHDAMYWYRQDPGQGLRLIYYSQIVNDFQKGDIAEGYSVSREKKESFPLTVTSAQKNPTAFYLCASSVGLAGGRSGANVLTFGAGSRLTVL.

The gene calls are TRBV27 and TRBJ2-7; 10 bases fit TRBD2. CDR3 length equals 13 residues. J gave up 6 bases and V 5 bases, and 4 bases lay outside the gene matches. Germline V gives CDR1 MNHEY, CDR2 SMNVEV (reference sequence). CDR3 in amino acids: CASSPAGGFEQYF. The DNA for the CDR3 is TGTGCCAGCAGTCCAGCGGGAGGGTTCGAGCAGTACTTC.

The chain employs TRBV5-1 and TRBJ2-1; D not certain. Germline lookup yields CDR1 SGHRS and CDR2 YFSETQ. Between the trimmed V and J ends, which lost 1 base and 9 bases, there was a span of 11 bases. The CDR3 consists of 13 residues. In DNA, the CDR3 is TGCGCCAGCAGCTTGTTTGAAACGGGTGAGCAGTTCTTC. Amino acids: CASSLFETGEQFF. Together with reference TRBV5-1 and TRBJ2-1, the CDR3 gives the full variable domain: KAGVTQTPRYLIKTRGQQVTLSCSPISGHRSVSWYQQTPGQGLQFLFEYFSETQRNKGNFPGRFSGRQFSNSRSEMNVSTLELGDSALYLCASSLFETGEQFFGPGTRLTVL.

The chain's CDR3 is CASSPKPSSDEQFF. CDR3 coding DNA: TGTGCCAGCTCACCGAAACCGTCTTCGGATGAGCAGTTCTTC. The chain combines TRBV18 with TRBJ2-1; D unclear. The CDR3 runs 14 residues. Germline V lookup: CDR1 KGHSH, CDR2 LQKENI. V was shortened by 3 bases and J by 8 bases, with 14 bases between the two germline ends.

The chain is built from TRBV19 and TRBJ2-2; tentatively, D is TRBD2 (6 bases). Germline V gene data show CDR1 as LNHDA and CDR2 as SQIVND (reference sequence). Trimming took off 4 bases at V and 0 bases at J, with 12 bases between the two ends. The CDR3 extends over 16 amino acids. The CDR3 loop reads CASSRLAGSNTGELFF. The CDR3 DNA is TGTGCCAGTAGTAGGTTGGCGGGGTCGAACACCGGGGAGCTGTTTTTT.

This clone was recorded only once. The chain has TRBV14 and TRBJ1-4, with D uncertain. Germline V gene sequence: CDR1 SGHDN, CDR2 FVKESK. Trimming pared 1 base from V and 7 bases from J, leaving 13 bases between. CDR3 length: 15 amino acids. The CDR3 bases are TGTGCCAGCAGCCAAGGATTAGGGCGGGTTGAAAAACTGTTTTTT. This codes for CASSQGLGRVEKLFF.

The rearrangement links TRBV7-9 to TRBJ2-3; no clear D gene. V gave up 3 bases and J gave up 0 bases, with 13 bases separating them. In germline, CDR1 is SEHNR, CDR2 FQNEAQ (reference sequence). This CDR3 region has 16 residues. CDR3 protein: CASSFLASFSTDTQYF. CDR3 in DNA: TGTGCCAGCAGCTTTCTGGCTAGTTTTAGCACAGATACGCAGTATTTT.

The CDR3 DNA follows: TGTGCCAGCAGCAACGGGGGAAACTATGGCTACACCTTC. This sequence encodes CASSNGGNYGYTF. The chain links TRBV6-5 to TRBJ1-2, with D perhaps matching TRBD1 (5 bases). The germline V and J ends were trimmed by 6 bases and 2 bases, with 10 bases remaining between them. There are 13 residues in the CDR3. Germline V gene data show CDR1 as MNHEY and CDR2 as SVGAGI.